Listed below are T cell receptor beta chains from one sample, sequenced in a study of shared clonotypes between healthy human individuals. Assay: immunoSEQ multiplex PCR; the TCRdb copy retains only in-frame clones and omits some. Among about 2.4 million clones, around nine tenths were seen once, and the ten largest hold over 0.12%. What was sequenced was naive CD4+ T cells sorted from blood. The receptors derive from a man between 18 and 35 years old in good health. Both conserved end residues are part of each CDR3. A D gene is named only where the DNA matches it firmly. Clone sizes are given selectively: once, few, many, or a class where the clone is expanded.

v_gene: TRBV5-1
j_gene: TRBJ2-5
abundance: NA
d_gene: NA
len: 16
CDR3aa: CASSLIPGGDQETQYF
CDR3nt: TGCGCCAGCAGCTTGATACCAGGGGGGGACCAAGAGACCCAGTACTTC

v_gene: TRBV7-2
j_gene: TRBJ2-4
abundance: NA
d_gene: NA
len: 15
CDR3aa: CASSLGARTANIQYF
CDR3nt: TGTGCCAGCAGCTTAGGAGCCCGGACCGCAAACATTCAGTACTTC

v_gene: TRBV2
j_gene: TRBJ1-4
abundance: NA
d_gene: TRBD1
len: 15
CDR3aa: CATAPGQEFMEKLFF
CDR3nt: TGTGCCACCGCCCCTGGACAGGAATTTATGGAAAAACTGTTTTTT

v_gene: TRBV5-7
j_gene: TRBJ2-7
abundance: NA
d_gene: TRBD2
len: 16
CDR3aa: CASSPTSGSLYYEQYF
CDR3nt: TGTGCCAGCAGCCCGACTAGCGGGAGTTTATATTACGAGCAGTACTTC

v_gene: TRBV14
j_gene: TRBJ2-1
abundance: NA
d_gene: TRBD2
len: 16
CDR3aa: CASSQLAAPSYNEQFF
CDR3nt: TGTGCCAGCAGCCAACTAGCGGCCCCCTCCTACAATGAGCAGTTCTTC

v_gene: TRBV4-3
j_gene: TRBJ2-1
abundance: NA
d_gene: NA
len: 19
CDR3aa: CASSQEPPRDSIWFNEQFF
CDR3nt: TGCGCCAGCAGCCAAGAACCTCCCCGGGACTCTATTTGGTTCAATGAGCAGTTCTTC

v_gene: TRBV6-5
j_gene: TRBJ1-3
abundance: once
d_gene: TRBD1
len: 13
CDR3aa: CASSRDSGNTIYF
CDR3nt: TGTGCCAGCAGTCGGGACAGCGGAAACACCATATATTTT

v_gene: TRBV2
j_gene: TRBJ1-5
abundance: NA
d_gene: TRBD1
len: 13
CDR3aa: CASSGQGGEPQHF
CDR3nt: TGTGCCAGCAGTGGACAGGGGGGCGAGCCCCAGCATTTT

v_gene: TRBV7-2
j_gene: TRBJ2-3
abundance: NA
d_gene: TRBD2
len: 13
CDR3aa: CASSLRTSDTQYF
CDR3nt: TGTGCCAGCAGCCTAAGGACTAGCGATACGCAGTATTTT

v_gene: TRBV18
j_gene: TRBJ2-5
abundance: once
d_gene: NA
len: 15
CDR3aa: CASSPPGQAGETQYF
CDR3nt: TGTGCCAGCTCACCACCTGGGCAGGCCGGGGAGACCCAGTACTTC

v_gene: TRBV30
j_gene: TRBJ1-6
abundance: NA
d_gene: TRBD1
len: 18
CDR3aa: CAWSRTMTGRAGNSPLHF
CDR3nt: TGTGCCTGGAGTAGAACCATGACAGGGCGCGCGGGGAATTCACCCCTCCACTTT